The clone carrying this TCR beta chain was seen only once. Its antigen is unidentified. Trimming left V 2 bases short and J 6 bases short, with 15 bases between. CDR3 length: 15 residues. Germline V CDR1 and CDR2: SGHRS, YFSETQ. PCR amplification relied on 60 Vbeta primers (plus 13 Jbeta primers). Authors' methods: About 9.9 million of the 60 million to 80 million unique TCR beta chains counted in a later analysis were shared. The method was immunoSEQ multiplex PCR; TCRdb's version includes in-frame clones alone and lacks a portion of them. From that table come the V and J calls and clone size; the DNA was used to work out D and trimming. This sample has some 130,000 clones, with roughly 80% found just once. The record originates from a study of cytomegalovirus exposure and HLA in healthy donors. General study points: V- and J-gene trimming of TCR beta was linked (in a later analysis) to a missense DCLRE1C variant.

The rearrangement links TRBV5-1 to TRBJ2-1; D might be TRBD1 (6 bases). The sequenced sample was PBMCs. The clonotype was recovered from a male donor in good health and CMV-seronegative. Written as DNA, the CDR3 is TGCGCCAGCAGCTTACAGGGAAAAGGCGGCAATGAGCAGTTCTTC. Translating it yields CASSLQGKGGNEQFF.